Below are 18 T cell receptor beta chains sequenced from a single sample in a study of siplizumab effects on memory and regulatory T cells. The table came from immunoSEQ multiplex PCR; TCRdb's copy has only in-frame clones and leaves some out. The repertoire has some 100,000 clones, under 95% of them found once; the top ten carry about 0.7%. Sequences were obtained from Tregs sorted from blood. These receptors were collected from a human donor in good health.

The rearrangement joins TRBV11-2 to TRBJ1-2; possibly TRBD1 for D (5 bases). With 1 base removed from V and 8 bases from J, the gap between germline ends came to 11 bases. This CDR3 has 13 amino acids. Germline V gives CDR1 SGHAT, CDR2 FQNNGV. The CDR3 is CASSLGPGRGYTF. CDR3 in DNA: TGTGCCAGCAGCTTAGGCCCAGGGAGAGGCTACACCTTC.

The chain uses TRBV5-6 and TRBJ2-7; D ambiguous. CDR3 length: 12 residues. Deletions cut 2 bases from V and 5 bases from J, with 8 bases between. CDR1 and CDR2 (germline): SGHDT, YYEEEE. Here the CDR3 DNA reads TGTGCCAGCAGCTTCTGGGCCCACGAGCAGTACTTC. It is translated as CASSFWAHEQYF.

The chain links TRBV5-5 to TRBJ2-5; D is uncertain. The germline CDR1 and CDR2 sequences are SGHKS and YYEKEE (reference sequence). V gave up 0 bases and J gave up 3 bases, with 6 bases separating them. The CDR3 is 13 residues long. The DNA for the CDR3 is TGTGCCAGCAGCTTGGGAACAGAAGAGACCCAGTACTTC. This sequence encodes CASSLGTEETQYF.

In DNA form, the CDR3 reads TGTGCCAGCAGCTCCCGGGCGGGAGGGGTCGAGCAGTACTTC. Translating gives CASSSRAGGVEQYF. The V and J genes are TRBV7-2 and TRBJ2-7; 9 bases fit TRBD2. The CDR3 loop spans 14 amino acids. With 4 bases clipped from V and 6 bases from J, the junction kept 7 bases outside the gene matches. Per the germline V gene, CDR1 is SGHTA and CDR2 is FQGNSA.

This clone was counted only a few times. The CDR3 DNA is TGTGCCAGCAGTGAACCCCCGCATCAGCCCCAGCATTTT. The encoded protein is CASSEPPHQPQHF. The chain recombines TRBV6-1 with TRBJ1-5; no clear D gene. Deletions cut 2 bases from V and 5 bases from J, with 7 bases between. Germline CDR1 and CDR2: MNHNS and SASEGT. The CDR3 extends over 13 amino acids.

CDR3 loop: CASSPPTGSYNSPLHF. DNA for the CDR3: TGTGCCAGCAGTCCTCCCACAGGCTCCTATAATTCACCCCTCCACTTT. This chain joins TRBV27 and TRBJ1-6, with D possibly TRBD1 on 5 matching bases. Looked up from germline, CDR1 is MNHEY and CDR2 is SMNVEV (reference sequence). V lost 5 bases and J lost 0, with 11 bases in between. CDR3 length: 16 residues.

The chain has TRBV27 and TRBJ2-3; D call uncertain. The V gene lost 3 bases and the J gene lost 2 bases, with 6 bases spanning the gap. The length of the CDR3 is 13 residues. Germline-derived CDR1 and CDR2 are MNHEY and SMNVEV (reference sequence). CDR3 loop: CASSFFLTDTQYF. CDR3 DNA: TGTGCCAGCAGTTTTTTCCTCACAGATACGCAGTATTTT.

CDR3 DNA: TGTGCCAGCAGCAAAGCGGTATGCTGGACATTGAACACTGAAGCTTTCTTT. As protein: CASSKAVCWTLNTEAFF. The chain combines TRBV21-1 with TRBJ1-1; TRBD1 is the table's D call, not checked against the DNA. TRBV21-1 counts as a pseudogene. The CDR3 runs 17 residues.

V is TRBV19 and J is TRBJ1-1, with D possibly being TRBD1 (5 bases). Germline CDR1 and CDR2: LNHDA and SQIVND (reference sequence). Trimming shortened V by 3 bases and J by 4 bases, and 12 bases separated the two germline ends. There are 14 residues in the CDR3. This chain's CDR3 is CASSMPGARTEAFF. The CDR3 DNA follows: TGTGCCAGTAGTATGCCCGGGGCCCGCACTGAAGCTTTCTTT.

This clone was recorded once. The V gene is TRBV7-8, the J gene TRBJ1-2, with D hard to call. V lost 2 bases and J lost 2, with 9 bases in between. This CDR3 is 14 amino acids long. In germline, CDR1 is SGHVS, CDR2 FQNEAQ. Written as DNA, the CDR3 is TGTGCCAGCAGCTTATTAACAGAGAACTATGGCTACACCTTC. Translating gives CASSLLTENYGYTF.

This clone was recorded only once. The chain has TRBV4-1 and TRBJ1-6; possible D gene TRBD1, 6 bases. This CDR3 comprises 16 residues. V lost 6 bases to trimming and J lost 8 bases, with 20 bases between them. Germline V CDR1 and CDR2: MGHRA, YSYEKL. The CDR3 nucleotides read TGCGCCAGCAGTCGCCATCTCGTGACAGGTGATTCACCCCTCCACTTT. This codes for CASSRHLVTGDSPLHF.

This clone was observed a few times. The chain couples TRBV11-1 to TRBJ2-7; 8 nucleotides match TRBD1. Germline CDR1 and CDR2: SGHAT and FQDESV (reference sequence). This CDR3 comprises 15 residues. With V trimmed by 4 bases and J by 2 bases, 7 bases remained unmatched. CDR3 bases: TGTGCCAGCAGCTCGCCGGACAGGGCGGCCTACGAGCAGTACTTC. Protein product: CASSSPDRAAYEQYF.

The chain employs TRBV2 and TRBJ1-2; no clear D gene. Per germline, CDR1 SNHLY and CDR2 FYNNEI. The CDR3 is 13 residues long. The V gene lost 6 bases and the J gene lost 2 bases, with 10 bases spanning the gap. The DNA for the CDR3 is TGTGCCAGCAGGGCAGCACCAAACTATGGCTACACCTTC. It yields the protein CASRAAPNYGYTF.

The V and J genes are TRBV19 and TRBJ1-1, with 7 nucleotides matching TRBD1. In germline, CDR1 is LNHDA, CDR2 SQIVND (reference sequence). With 7 bases clipped from V and 6 bases from J, the junction kept 11 bases outside the gene matches. This CDR3 region has 14 residues. In nucleotides, the CDR3 is TGTGCCAGTACCCTGACAGGGAATAGAGCTGAAGCTTTCTTT. This codes for CASTLTGNRAEAFF.

The chain joins TRBV6-1 to TRBJ1-2, with D possibly being TRBD1 (5 bases). The CDR3 has 12 residues. Germline CDR1 reads MNHNS; CDR2 reads SASEGT. V was pared by 10 bases and J by 8 bases, with 17 bases between. CDR3: CATLGGDQGYTF. DNA of the CDR3: TGTGCCACCCTGGGGGGGGATCAGGGCTACACCTTC.

The table lists this clone with a count of one. The genes are TRBV27 and TRBJ1-2; D unresolved. V lost 4 bases, J lost 6 bases, and 18 bases lay in between. The CDR3 runs 15 residues. In germline, CDR1 is MNHEY, CDR2 SMNVEV (reference sequence). The CDR3 sequence: CASSSRWAALDGYTF. The CDR3 coding sequence is TGTGCCAGCAGTTCAAGGTGGGCCGCTTTAGATGGCTACACCTTC.

The chain employs TRBV5-1 and TRBJ2-4; no definite D call. The V gene's germline CDR1 is SGHRS and CDR2 YFSETQ. V lost 0 bases, J lost 8 bases, and 9 bases lay in between. The CDR3 has 13 residues. Here the CDR3 DNA reads TGCGCCAGCAGCTTGGGCCCTTCTGACATTCAGTACTTC. Amino acid sequence: CASSLGPSDIQYF.

The DNA of the CDR3 is TGTGCCAGCAGCAGGTACGAGCAGTACTTC. It encodes CASSRYEQYF. This rearrangement joins TRBV28 to TRBJ2-7; D call uncertain. The ends were cut back, 6 bases at V and 4 bases at J, with 4 bases in the middle. This CDR3 has 10 amino acids. Germline V lookup: CDR1 MDHEN, CDR2 SYDVKM.